This T cell receptor (beta chain) is from a study of cytomegalovirus exposure and HLA in healthy donors (dated by TCRdb to 2016 to 2017). At the level of the whole study: According to a later analysis, the 120 or so validation repertoires were produced on the same platform as the 680 or so repertoires of the first cohort. The study aimed to test whether signatures of past pathogen exposure could be identified by cataloging public T cell receptors. In addition to the first cohort of roughly 700 subjects, a separate validation cohort of under 150 different subjects was used. High-throughput TCR immunosequencing, statistical association of individual TCRs with disease status, and machine learning were combined to predict cytomegalovirus infection status. The paper's findings and limits, for the study overall: All 120 or so repertoires were used to score co-occurrence in the validation cohort in a later analysis, because that analysis had no HLA typing for the cohort. A few of the identified cytomegalovirus-associated TCR beta chains were confirmed in vitro to be specific for cytomegalovirus antigens. It was suggested by the authors that the approach could potentially be generalized to other disease states and immunological phenotypes. The study gave a list of 150 to 200 TCR beta chains associated with cytomegalovirus. The classifier was reported to diagnose cytomegalovirus status with high specificity and sensitivity in both the original cohort and the validation cohort. In a later analysis, TCRs clustered in the first cohort were found to also tend to co-occur in the roughly 130 validation repertoires, with roughly 93% of cluster scores above 0. Across donors, most TCR sequences were observed very rarely, whereas some public TCRs were present in many individuals.

Receptor libraries were prepared by the immunoSEQ multiplex PCR assay. Processing in the source paper ran as follows. A statistical classification framework was developed to diagnose cytomegalovirus status using the catalog of TCR beta chain sequences. TCRdb holds this immuneACCESS table with in-frame rearrangements only. Some clones are missing; in checked studies, unresolved V genes explain under half, and the rest has no known cause. V, J and clone size derive from that table, while D and trimming were established from the DNA sequence. Here the sample has approximately 130,000 clones; approximately 90% occur a single time. The ten largest clones capture 1.9% of the sample. The donors belonged to the validation cohort of approximately 130 subjects, which was separate from the roughly 700-subject first cohort. V is cut back by 2 bases and J by 2 bases, with 6 bases in the junction unmatched. According to the germline V gene, CDR1 reads SGHTA and CDR2 reads FQGNSA. From its cysteine to its phenylalanine, the CDR3 spans 15 amino acids. The DNA shown is the 45-base CDR3, in frame from base 1.

As concerns this clone: Its antigen is currently not known. No quality values exist for individual bases; no much larger clone is one base distant.

Sample: PBMCs. The receptor was isolated from a woman under 30 in good health and CMV-seronegative. The chain is assembled from TRBV7-2 and TRBJ2-7; 7 nucleotides in the junction match TRBD1. The CDR3 in this case is CASSLSSGTAYEQYF. In nucleotide form, the sequence is TGTGCCAGCAGCTTAAGTTCTGGGACAGCCTACGAGCAGTACTTC.